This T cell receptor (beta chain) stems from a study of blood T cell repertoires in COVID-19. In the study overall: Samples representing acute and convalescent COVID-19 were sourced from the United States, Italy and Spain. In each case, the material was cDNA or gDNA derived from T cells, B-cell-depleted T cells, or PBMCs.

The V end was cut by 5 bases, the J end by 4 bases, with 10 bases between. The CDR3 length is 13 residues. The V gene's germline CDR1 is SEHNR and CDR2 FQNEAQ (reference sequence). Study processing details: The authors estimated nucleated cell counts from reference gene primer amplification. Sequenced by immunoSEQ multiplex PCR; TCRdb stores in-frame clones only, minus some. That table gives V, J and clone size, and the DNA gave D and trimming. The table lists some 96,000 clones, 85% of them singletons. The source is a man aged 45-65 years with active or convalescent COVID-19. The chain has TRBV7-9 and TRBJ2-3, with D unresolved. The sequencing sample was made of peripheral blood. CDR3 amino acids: CASSPRGPDTQYF. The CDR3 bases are TGTGCCAGCAGCCCCCGTGGCCCAGATACGCAGTATTTT.